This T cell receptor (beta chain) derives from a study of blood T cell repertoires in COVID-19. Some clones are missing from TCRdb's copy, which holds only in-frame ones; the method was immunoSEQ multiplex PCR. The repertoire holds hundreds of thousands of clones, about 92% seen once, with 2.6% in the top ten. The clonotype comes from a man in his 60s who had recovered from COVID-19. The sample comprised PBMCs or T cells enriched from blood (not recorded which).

CDR3 sequence: CASSYKGANSPLHF. The CDR3 nucleotides read TGTGCCAGCAGTTACAAGGGGGCCAATTCACCCCTCCACTTT. The chain recombines TRBV6-5 with TRBJ1-6; the match to TRBD1 covers 7 bases. The CDR3 totals 14 residues. With V trimmed by 2 bases and J by 7 bases, 2 bases remained unmatched. The germline gives CDR1 MNHEY, CDR2 SVGAGI.